The TCR beta chain under discussion was sequenced for a study of cytomegalovirus exposure and HLA in healthy donors. Notes on the study in general: For cytomegalovirus status, the classifier reportedly gave diagnoses with high specificity and sensitivity.

Concerning this clone itself: The antigen is unknown.

CDR1 and CDR2 from the germline V gene are MDHEN and SYDVKM. CDR3 size: 15 residues. V lost 6 bases and J lost 3; bases outside the gene matches: 6. The PCR used 60 Vbeta and 13 Jbeta primers. Using immunoSEQ multiplex PCR, the repertoire was profiled, and TCRdb retains in-frame clones only, with some absent. The sample is made up of 70,000 or so clones, and the top ten hold approximately 2.9% of it. The sample was PBMCs. The sequence came from a man between 40 and 49 years old in good health and CMV-seronegative. The chain recombines TRBV28 with TRBJ1-1, with 11 bases matching TRBD1. CDR3 residues: CASRGQGVADTEAFF. The CDR3 region has the DNA TGTGCCAGCAGGGGACAGGGGGTGGCCGACACTGAAGCTTTCTTT.